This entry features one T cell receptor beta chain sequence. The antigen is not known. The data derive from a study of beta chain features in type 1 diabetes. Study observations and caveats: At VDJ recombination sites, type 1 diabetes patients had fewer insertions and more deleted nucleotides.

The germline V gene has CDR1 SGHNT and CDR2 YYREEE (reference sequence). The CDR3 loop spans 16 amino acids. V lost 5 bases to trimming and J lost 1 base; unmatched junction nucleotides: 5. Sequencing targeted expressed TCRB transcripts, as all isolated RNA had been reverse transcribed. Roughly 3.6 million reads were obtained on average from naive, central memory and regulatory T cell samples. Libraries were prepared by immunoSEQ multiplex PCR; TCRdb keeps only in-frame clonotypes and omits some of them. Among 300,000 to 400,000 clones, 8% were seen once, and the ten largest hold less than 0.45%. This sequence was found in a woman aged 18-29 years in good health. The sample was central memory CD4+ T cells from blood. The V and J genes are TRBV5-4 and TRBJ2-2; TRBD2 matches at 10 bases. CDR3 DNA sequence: TGTGCCAGCAGAAAAATAGCGGGAGGGAACACCGGGGAGCTGTTTTTT. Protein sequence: CASRKIAGGNTGELFF.